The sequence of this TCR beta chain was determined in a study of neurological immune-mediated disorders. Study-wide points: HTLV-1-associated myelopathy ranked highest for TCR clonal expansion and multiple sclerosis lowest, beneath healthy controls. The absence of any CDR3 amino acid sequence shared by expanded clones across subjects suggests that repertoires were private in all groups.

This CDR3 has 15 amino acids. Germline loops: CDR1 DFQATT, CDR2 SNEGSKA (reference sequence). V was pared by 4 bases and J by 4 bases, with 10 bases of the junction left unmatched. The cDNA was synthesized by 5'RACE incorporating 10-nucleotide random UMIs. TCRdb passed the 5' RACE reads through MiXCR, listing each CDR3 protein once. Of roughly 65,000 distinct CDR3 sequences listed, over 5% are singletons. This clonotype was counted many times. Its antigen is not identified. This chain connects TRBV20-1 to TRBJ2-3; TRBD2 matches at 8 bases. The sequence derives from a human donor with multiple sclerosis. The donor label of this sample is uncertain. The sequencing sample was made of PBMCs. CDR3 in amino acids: CSAMRGADVADTQYF. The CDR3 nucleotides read TGCAGTGCTATGCGGGGGGCCGACGTGGCAGATACGCAGTATTTT.